This record concerns one TCR beta chain sequence. Its antigen is unidentified. The germline V gene encodes CDR1 LGHNA and CDR2 YSLEER. V was trimmed by 0 bases and J by 0 bases, leaving 13 bases between them. The CDR3 sequence is 17 residues long. TCRdb re-analysed the 5' RACE reads in MiXCR, keeping a single row per CDR3 protein. The sample holds under 550,000 distinct CDR3 sequences, 20% to 25% seen once. These data come from a study of T cells after yellow fever vaccination. Study-level results: Secondary responses were weaker yet peaked faster, day 5 versus 15.

The starting material was PBMCs, obtained 20 to 25 days after the first yellow fever vaccination. The receptor's source is a man younger than 35 who received the YFV17D yellow fever vaccine. V is TRBV4-3 and J is TRBJ2-3; D is tentatively TRBD1 or TRBD2 (5 bases each). This chain's CDR3 is CASSQDSGRTSTDTQYF. The CDR3 region has the DNA TGCGCCAGCAGCCAAGATTCGGGGCGAACTAGCACAGATACGCAGTATTTT.